This T cell receptor (beta chain) was profiled in a study of CD8+ T cells in alopecia areata. This clone is a singleton in its sample. The V gene's germline CDR1 is MNHEY and CDR2 SMNVEV (reference sequence). This CDR3 contains 17 residues. V was clipped by 2 bases and J by 3 bases, with 19 bases between them. Treatment here: oral pan-JAK inhibitor, 5-10 mg twice daily. RNA was isolated and reverse transcribed to cDNA, the sequencing template. TCRdb's table, derived via immunoSEQ multiplex PCR, lists solely in-frame clones and lacks some. The sample yields some 200,000 clones, roughly three fifths seen once.

The chain combines TRBV27 with TRBJ1-1; a possible D gene is TRBD1 (6 bases). The receptor was isolated from a human donor with alopecia areata. The starting material was CD4+ T cells sorted from blood, obtained at week 4, from a patient treated with tofacitinib. CDR3: CASSLDGNRVVHTEAFF. The CDR3 bases are TGTGCCAGCAGTTTAGATGGGAACAGGGTGGTTCACACTGAAGCTTTCTTT.